This T cell receptor (beta chain) derives from a study of regulatory T cells in long-lasting Graves disease. Trimming left V 6 bases short and J 1 base short, with 13 bases between. Germline V lookup: CDR1 DFQATT, CDR2 SNEGSKA (reference sequence). This CDR3 has 14 amino acids. In building TCR beta libraries, iRepertoire HTBI primers were used together with Arm-PCR of CDR3 regions. TCRdb reprocessed the multiplex PCR reads via MiXCR and lists one record per CDR3 protein. This table has around 450,000 distinct CDR3 sequences, about a fifth appearing once. The time point is: persistent/refractory GD, antithyroid drugs over 5 years with positive TRAb. Scientists built the TCR library using RNA that was extracted from PBMCs.

This receptor was taken from a female donor with Graves disease. The sequencing here drew on peripheral blood mononuclear cells (PBMCs), taken when the disease was refractory, from a patient treated with antithyroid drugs. V usage is TRBV20-1 and J usage is TRBJ2-1, with D tentatively TRBD1 (5 bases). The CDR3 DNA is TGCAGTGCACTGACCAGGGTTTCCTACAATGAGCAGTTCTTC. Translated: CSALTRVSYNEQFF.